These 28 T cell receptor beta chains originate from one sample sequenced in a study of beta chain features in type 1 diabetes. General study points: Type 1 diabetes patients showed a moderate but significant shortening of TCRB CDR3s in all four CD4+ subsets.

What was sequenced were expressed TCRB transcripts, since all of the isolated RNA had been reverse transcribed. Profiling relied on immunoSEQ multiplex PCR, and the TCRdb table lists in-frame clones only, not all of them. The data show about 660,000 clones, over 11% seen once. No antigen is known for these receptors. Input material: naive CD4+ T cells from blood. These receptors all stem from a man younger than 35 with type 1 diabetes.

CDR3 residues: CASSPRLAGDTDTQYF. The CDR3 DNA sequence: TGTGCCAGCAGCCCCCGACTAGCGGGGGACACAGATACGCAGTATTTT. The rearrangement uses TRBV7-3 and TRBJ2-3; 12 bases are a match to TRBD2. This CDR3 region has 16 residues. The V gene's germline CDR1 is SGHTA and CDR2 FQGTGA. Trimming cost V 5 bases and J 2 bases; bases outside gene matches: 5.

This clone has just a few counts. The chain has TRBV15 and TRBJ2-5; possible D gene TRBD1, 6 bases. The CDR3 totals 15 residues. Germline V CDR1 and CDR2: LNHNV, YYDKDF (reference sequence). Between the trimmed V and J ends, which lost 4 bases and 1 base, there was a span of 13 bases. The CDR3 DNA sequence: TGTGCCACCAGCATACAAAACAGGGCCCAAGAGACCCAGTACTTC. Protein product: CATSIQNRAQETQYF.

This clone was seen a handful of times. The chain recombines TRBV30 with TRBJ1-6; 10 bases fit TRBD1. CDR1 and CDR2 (germline): GTSNPN, SVGIG (reference sequence). The trim removed 2 bases at V and 6 bases at J, leaving 7 bases unmatched. The CDR3 runs 16 residues. The CDR3 DNA reads as TGTGCCTGGAGTCGGGACAGGGGCACGCTTAATTCACCCCTCCACTTT. Encoded protein: CAWSRDRGTLNSPLHF.

This clone has just one count. This sample includes further DNA sequences coding for the same CDR3. The V call is TRBV11-2, the J call TRBJ1-5; perhaps TRBD1 as D (5 bases). This CDR3 is 13 amino acids long. With 3 bases removed from V and 5 bases from J, the gap between germline ends came to 8 bases. Germline V CDR1 and CDR2: SGHAT, FQNNGV. DNA of the CDR3: TGTGCCAGCAGCTTGAGGGGAGATCAGCCCCAGCATTTT. It is translated as CASSLRGDQPQHF.

This clone was found a few times. This chain joins TRBV11-2 and TRBJ2-3, with no clear D. CDR3 size: 14 residues. The germline V and J ends were trimmed by 0 bases and 1 base, with 5 bases remaining between them. The germline gives CDR1 SGHAT, CDR2 FQNNGV. This CDR3 is CASSLDGGTDTQYF. CDR3 coding DNA: TGTGCCAGCAGCTTAGATGGGGGCACAGATACGCAGTATTTT.

This chain uses TRBV2 with TRBJ2-4; weak D call: TRBD1 (6 bases). The CDR3 contains 12 residues. Trimming cost V 7 bases and J 10 bases, with 14 bases left between them. In germline, CDR1 is SNHLY, CDR2 FYNNEI. CDR3: CASTPSTGIQYF. The CDR3 bases are TGTGCCAGCACCCCATCGACAGGTATTCAGTACTTC.

This clone was seen more than once but under ten times. This chain links TRBV29-1 with TRBJ2-7, with D possibly being TRBD2 (6 bases). The germline gives CDR1 SQVTM, CDR2 ANQGSEA. Trimming shortened V by 6 bases and J by 3 bases, and 21 bases separated the two germline ends. The CDR3 is 15 residues long. Written as DNA, the CDR3 is TGCAGCGTGGTGAAGTCGGACTATTCCTTCTACGAGCAGTACTTC. It is translated as CSVVKSDYSFYEQYF.

The chain has TRBV7-2 and TRBJ2-7; D call uncertain. Germline assignment: CDR1 SGHTA and CDR2 FQGNSA. CDR3 length: 15 residues. The ends were cut back, 1 base at V and 4 bases at J, with 14 bases in the middle. CDR3 nucleotides: TGTGCCAGCAGCTTAGGTTTTGGGATCTGGTACGAGCAGTACTTC. This codes for CASSLGFGIWYEQYF.

The gene calls are TRBV2 and TRBJ1-3; TRBD1 is a possible D gene (5 bases). The CDR3 is 14 residues long. The V end lost 10 bases, the J end lost 0 bases, and 13 bases lay between the germline ends. CDR1 is SNHLY, CDR2 FYNNEI, per germline. CDR3 DNA sequence: TGTGCCACCACGGGGGACGGCTCTGGAAACACCATATATTTT. Encoded protein: CATTGDGSGNTIYF.

This clone has more than one count but fewer than ten. The rearrangement joins TRBV15 to TRBJ2-7; D gene uncertain. In germline, CDR1 is LNHNV, CDR2 YYDKDF (reference sequence). V shed 0 bases and J shed 2 bases, with 8 bases lying between them. This CDR3 is built from 14 residues. The CDR3: CATSRDRWTYEQYF. In DNA, the CDR3 is TGTGCCACCAGCAGAGATAGGTGGACCTACGAGCAGTACTTC.

This clone showed up just a few times. The chain has TRBV30 and TRBJ2-7, with 7 bases lining up with TRBD2. Unmatched junction bases numbered 6, after V lost 4 bases and J lost 0 bases. Germline V CDR1 and CDR2: GTSNPN, SVGIG (reference sequence). This CDR3 is built from 14 residues. The CDR3 DNA reads as TGTGCCTGGAAGGCAGCGGGATTCTCCTACGAGCAGTACTTC. Residues: CAWKAAGFSYEQYF.

This clone was counted a few times. This chain connects TRBV5-1 to TRBJ2-7, with 10 nucleotides matching TRBD1. Germline V gives CDR1 SGHRS, CDR2 YFSETQ. V was pared by 4 bases and J by 5 bases, with 6 bases of the junction left unmatched. The CDR3 length is 14 residues. CDR3 region: CASSRQGASDEQYF. The CDR3 DNA is TGCGCCAGCAGCCGACAGGGGGCTTCGGACGAGCAGTACTTC.

The rearrangement links TRBV7-9 to TRBJ2-2, with D uncertain. The CDR3 consists of 14 residues. Trimming took 3 bases from V and 7 from J, leaving 12 bases between them. Germline V lookup: CDR1 SEHNR, CDR2 FQNEAQ (reference sequence). CDR3 region: CASSFDTTLGELFF. In DNA, the CDR3 is TGTGCCAGCAGCTTCGACACTACGCTCGGGGAGCTGTTTTTT.

This clone was detected a few times. This chain uses TRBV30 with TRBJ1-2; 9 nucleotides match TRBD1. Germline V gene lookup returns CDR1 GTSNPN and CDR2 SVGIG (reference sequence). The CDR3 totals 15 residues. With 7 bases clipped from V and 2 bases from J, the junction kept 11 bases outside the gene matches. The CDR3 DNA reads TGTGCCTTGACCCTACAGGGGGCGCCGAACTATGGCTACACCTTC. Residues: CALTLQGAPNYGYTF.

The V gene is TRBV4-1, the J gene TRBJ2-1; 8 nucleotides line up with TRBD1. The length of the CDR3 is 17 residues. J lost 0 bases, V lost 3 bases, and 7 bases had no gene match. In germline, CDR1 is MGHRA, CDR2 YSYEKL. Here the CDR3 DNA reads TGCGCCAGCAGCCACGCAGGGGACAGGACCTCCTACAATGAGCAGTTCTTC. Amino acid sequence: CASSHAGDRTSYNEQFF.

This chain joins TRBV30 and TRBJ2-5; 10 bases are shared with TRBD1. Matching the DNA end better, TRBJ2-7 makes the J call doubtful. The length of the CDR3 is 13 residues. Germline lookup yields CDR1 GTSNPN and CDR2 SVGIG (reference sequence). The CDR3 spells CAWLRDRGYEQYF. DNA of the CDR3: TGTGCCTGGCTACGGGACAGGGGTTACGAGCAGTACTTC.

This clone was counted only a few times. The chain is built from TRBV14 and TRBJ2-7; D is undetermined. Germline V gene sequence: CDR1 SGHDN, CDR2 FVKESK. The V and J ends lost 4 bases and 6 bases respectively, with 10 bases between them. CDR3 length: 12 residues. DNA of the CDR3: TGTGCCAGCAGCCCATTGTCAGGCGAGCAGTACTTC. The encoded protein is CASSPLSGEQYF. The full variable domain, in which reference TRBV14 and TRBJ2-7 provide the parts outside the CDR3, is EAGVTQFPSHSVIEKGQTVTLRCDPISGHDNLYWYRRVMGKEIKFLLHFVKESKQDESGMPNNRFLAERTGGTYSTLKVQPAELEDSGVYFCASSPLSGEQYFGPGTRLTVT.

The chain is built from TRBV28 and TRBJ1-3; D unclear. Germline-derived CDR1 and CDR2 are MDHEN and SYDVKM. Trimming pared 8 bases from V and 0 bases from J, leaving 11 bases between. This CDR3 is 14 amino acids long. CDR3 protein: CASGFPSSGNTIYF. CDR3 DNA: TGTGCCAGCGGGTTCCCGAGCTCTGGAAACACCATATATTTT.

The chain carries TRBV7-6 and TRBJ1-1; D may be TRBD1 (6 bases). CDR3 size: 14 residues. The germline CDR1 and CDR2 sequences are SGHVS and FNYEAQ. Trimming cost V 5 bases and J 1 base, with 11 bases left between them. The CDR3 protein is CASSRDRSNTEAFF. The CDR3 DNA follows: TGTGCCAGCAGCCGCGACAGGTCGAACACTGAAGCTTTCTTT.

This clone was counted between two and nine times. The chain combines TRBV29-1 with TRBJ2-7, with 7 positions matching TRBD1. V was pared by 4 bases and J by 2 bases, with 2 bases of the junction left unmatched. This CDR3 spans 12 amino acids. Germline values: CDR1 SQVTM, CDR2 ANQGSEA. CDR3: CSVAQGPYEQYF. CDR3 nucleotides: TGCAGCGTTGCACAGGGGCCCTACGAGCAGTACTTC.

V usage is TRBV9 and J usage is TRBJ2-7; 7 positions agree with TRBD2. CDR1 SGDLS and CDR2 YYNGEE come from the germline V gene. Trimming took 3 bases from V and 3 from J; bases not matched to a gene: 6. This CDR3 has 14 residues. The CDR3 is CASSALARDYEQYF. CDR3 DNA sequence: TGTGCCAGCAGCGCACTAGCGAGAGACTACGAGCAGTACTTC.

J is TRBJ2-5 and V is TRBV7-2, with no clear D. The germline V and J ends were trimmed by 3 bases and 7 bases, with 12 bases remaining between them. This CDR3 region has 13 residues. Germline V gene lookup returns CDR1 SGHTA and CDR2 FQGNSA. This chain's CDR3 is CASSFGRLSTQYF. The CDR3 DNA reads TGTGCCAGCAGCTTCGGACGGTTATCGACCCAGTACTTC.

The chain carries TRBV4-1 and TRBJ1-2; tentatively, D is TRBD1 (5 bases). The germline CDR1 and CDR2 sequences are MGHRA and YSYEKL. The V gene lost 1 base and the J gene lost 4 bases, with 13 bases spanning the gap. The CDR3 covers 15 residues. This CDR3 is CASSQVLRDGYGYTF. CDR3 bases: TGCGCCAGCAGCCAAGTTCTACGGGACGGCTATGGCTACACCTTC.

The chain recombines TRBV28 with TRBJ2-5, with D possibly TRBD1 on 6 matching bases. Germline CDR1 and CDR2: MDHEN and SYDVKM. This CDR3 contains 19 residues. Between the trimmed V and J ends, which lost 5 bases and 1 base, there was a span of 26 bases. The CDR3 loop reads CASSPPPTGQSTSQETQYF. CDR3 in DNA: TGTGCCAGCAGTCCCCCACCCACTGGACAGTCGACATCCCAAGAGACCCAGTACTTC.

This clone came up a few times. CDR3 in DNA: TGTGCCTGTACATACGGAGGAGGAGGGCGAGTCCTGACTTTC. This translates into CACTYGGGGRVLTF. The genes are TRBV30 and TRBJ2-6, with D tentatively TRBD2 (6 bases). CDR1 GTSNPN and CDR2 SVGIG come from the germline V gene (reference sequence). The germline V and J ends were trimmed by 6 bases and 13 bases, with 22 bases remaining between them. CDR3 size: 14 residues.

This clone was counted a few times. This chain connects TRBV5-1 to TRBJ2-5; possibly TRBD1 for D (5 bases). Between the trimmed V and J ends, which lost 0 bases and 5 bases, there was a span of 17 bases. The germline CDR1 and CDR2 sequences are SGHRS and YFSETQ. This CDR3 is built from 16 residues. CDR3 DNA sequence: TGCGCCAGCAGCTTGGTACAGTCCCAGGGCACGGAGACCCAGTACTTC. Amino acid sequence: CASSLVQSQGTETQYF.

The chain employs TRBV4-1 and TRBJ1-4, with a tentative D call TRBD1 (5 bases). V shed 0 bases and J shed 8 bases, with 7 bases lying between them. CDR3 length: 13 amino acids. The germline gives CDR1 MGHRA, CDR2 YSYEKL. The CDR3 loop is CASSQDRDEKLFF. In DNA, the CDR3 is TGCGCCAGCAGCCAAGATAGGGACGAAAAACTGTTTTTT.

This clone turned up a few times. The V and J genes are TRBV14 and TRBJ2-5, with TRBD1 matching over 9 bases. Germline assignment: CDR1 SGHDN and CDR2 FVKESK. The CDR3 length is 15 residues. Germline trimming cut 3 bases from V and 4 bases from J; bases unmatched to any gene: 6. In nucleotides, the CDR3 is TGTGCCAGCAGCCACTACAGGGGGCTACGAGAGACCCAGTACTTC. Encoded protein: CASSHYRGLRETQYF.